What follows are 3 T cell receptor beta chains derived from one specimen sequenced in a study of PD-1 blockade in mismatch repair-deficient tumors. Repertoires were generated with immunoSEQ multiplex PCR, while TCRdb's copy carries only in-frame clones and drops some. The sample includes 76,000 or so clones, approximately 78% of them seen just once. The sequencing used peripheral blood, collected 44 weeks after starting pembrolizumab. All receptors derive from an adult with mismatch repair-deficient cancer.

The chain uses TRBV5-6 and TRBJ2-5; the D gene is possibly TRBD2 (7 bases). Trimming took 4 bases from V and 1 from J, leaving 20 bases between them. The CDR3 is 17 amino acids. Germline CDR1 is SGHDT and CDR2 is YYEEEE. This chain's CDR3 is CASSRLWGRESQETQYF. CDR3 nucleotide sequence: TGTGCCAGCAGCCGCCTTTGGGGGCGGGAGAGCCAAGAGACCCAGTACTTC.

The chain uses TRBV27 and TRBJ2-1; perhaps TRBD1 as D (5 bases). Germline CDR1 and CDR2: MNHEY and SMNVEV (reference sequence). This CDR3 spans 15 amino acids. V lost 3 bases, J lost 0 bases, and 9 bases lay in between. In nucleotides, the CDR3 is TGTGCCAGCAGTTTGCCAGGGCCCTCCTACAATGAGCAGTTCTTC. Amino acid sequence: CASSLPGPSYNEQFF.

The chain is built from TRBV5-1 and TRBJ2-7; D gene ambiguous. The CDR3 is made up of 15 amino acids. Trimming removed 6 bases at V and 0 bases at J, with 16 bases between. Germline V CDR1 and CDR2: SGHRS, YFSETQ. In nucleotides, the CDR3 is TGCGCCAGCACCCCGGAGATGGGCACCTCCTACGAGCAGTACTTC. As protein: CASTPEMGTSYEQYF.